A single sample gave rise to the 19 T cell receptor beta chains below, sequenced in a study of T-cell memory formation after mild COVID-19. TCRdb independently ran MiXCR on the 5' RACE reads; one entry per CDR3 protein. Among 350,000 to 400,000 distinct CDR3 sequences listed, around an eighth were seen once. Material for sequencing was PBMCs or a T cell subset sorted from them (not recorded which). These receptors were collected from a man younger than 35 who had mild COVID-19 (a few samples of this study predate the infection). Cell type and time point are not known.

The table lists this clonotype with many counts. The chain carries TRBV5-1 and TRBJ2-3; D may match TRBD1 or TRBD2 (5 bases each). This CDR3 spans 16 amino acids. The V gene lost 0 bases and the J gene lost 0 bases, with 11 bases spanning the gap. Germline V CDR1 and CDR2: SGHRS, YFSETQ. The CDR3 protein is CASSLEGRTSTDTQYF. DNA of the CDR3: TGCGCCAGCAGCTTGGAGGGACGAACTAGCACAGATACGCAGTATTTT.

This clonotype was counted once. V usage is TRBV11-2 and J usage is TRBJ2-1; D is unclear. V lost 5 bases, J lost 6 bases, and 14 bases lay in between. There are 14 residues in the CDR3. The germline gives CDR1 SGHAT, CDR2 FQNNGV. The chain's CDR3 is CASSTTYGGNEQFF. In DNA, the CDR3 is TGTGCCAGCAGCACTACGTATGGTGGCAATGAGCAGTTCTTC.

The chain recombines TRBV19 with TRBJ2-1; 13 nucleotides match TRBD2. This CDR3 has 15 residues. Per the germline V gene, CDR1 is LNHDA and CDR2 is SQIVND (reference sequence). The ends lost 3 bases at V and 7 bases at J; junction bases unmatched: 3. This CDR3 is CASSIPLAGGNEQFF. The CDR3 DNA reads as TGTGCCAGTAGTATCCCACTAGCGGGGGGGAATGAGCAGTTCTTC.

The table lists this clonotype with a few counts. The rearrangement uses TRBV4-1 and TRBJ2-1; possibly TRBD1 for D (5 bases). Between the trimmed V and J ends, which lost 7 bases and 0 bases, there was a span of 16 bases. The CDR3 totals 16 residues. CDR1 MGHRA and CDR2 YSYEKL come from the germline V gene. CDR3: CASKPGLGFSYNEQFF. CDR3 DNA sequence: TGCGCCAGCAAGCCAGGGCTGGGGTTCTCCTACAATGAGCAGTTCTTC.

This clonotype was observed at least ten times. V usage is TRBV7-9 and J usage is TRBJ2-1; no clear D. The CDR3 has 13 amino acids. V lost 1 base to trimming and J lost 9 bases, with 10 bases between them. Germline lookup yields CDR1 SEHNR and CDR2 FQNEAQ (reference sequence). DNA for the CDR3: TGTGCCAGCAGCTTAGATGGCGTGGCTGAGCAGTTCTTC. Its protein is CASSLDGVAEQFF.

The CDR3 coding sequence is TGCGCCAGCAGCCTCTCCCGGGGAGATCAGCCCCAGCATTTT. It specifies CASSLSRGDQPQHF. The chain has TRBV4-3 and TRBJ1-5; D call uncertain. This CDR3 has 14 amino acids. V lost 4 bases to trimming and J lost 5 bases, with 12 bases between them. The germline CDR1 and CDR2 sequences are LGHNA and YSLEER.

This clonotype has at least ten counts. The V and J genes are TRBV12-3 or TRBV12-4 and TRBJ1-2, with unresolved D. The CDR3 totals 14 residues. Trimming pared 3 bases from V and 3 bases from J, leaving 11 bases between. CDR3 in DNA: TGTGCCAGCAGTTTTAATCCAGAGTACTATGGCTACACCTTC. As protein: CASSFNPEYYGYTF.

This clonotype was detected only a few times. The chain recombines TRBV6-5 with TRBJ1-1; D is unclear. CDR1 and CDR2 from the germline V gene are MNHEY and SVGAGI. The V gene lost 4 bases and the J gene lost 6 bases, with 18 bases spanning the gap. This CDR3 region has 15 residues. The CDR3, as DNA: TGTGCCAGCAGTTTAGGAAGCCGGTGGGCCTCTGAAGCTTTCTTT. Its protein is CASSLGSRWASEAFF.

The chain couples TRBV6-5 to TRBJ1-1; the match to TRBD1 covers 7 bases. V shed 8 bases, J shed 4 bases, and the junction held 16 bases outside the gene matches. This CDR3 spans 16 amino acids. CDR1 and CDR2 from the germline V gene are MNHEY and SVGAGI. In nucleotides, the CDR3 is TGTGCCAGCTTCGGGACAGACCCCCTTGGGACCACTGAAGCTTTCTTT. It yields the protein CASFGTDPLGTTEAFF.

The rearrangement uses TRBV18 and TRBJ2-1; the match to TRBD1 covers 7 bases. Losses at the gene ends were 3 bases for V and 8 bases for J; bases not matched to a gene: 7. This CDR3 is 14 amino acids long. CDR1 and CDR2 (germline): KGHSH, LQKENI. CDR3 sequence reads: CASSPSGQAHEQFF. The DNA for the CDR3 is TGTGCCAGCTCACCCTCCGGACAGGCCCATGAGCAGTTCTTC.

The chain links TRBV12-3 or TRBV12-4 to TRBJ2-7; 7 nucleotides align to TRBD2. With V trimmed by 5 bases and J by 6 bases, 7 bases remained unmatched. This CDR3 is built from 13 residues. CDR3 in amino acids: CASSTGQRGEQYF. The DNA of the CDR3 is TGTGCCAGCAGTACGGGGCAGCGGGGCGAGCAGTACTTC.

V and J are TRBV6-1 and TRBJ2-5; D perhaps matches TRBD2 (6 bases). Germline loops: CDR1 MNHNS, CDR2 SASEGT. The CDR3 sequence is 15 residues long. Trimming took off 5 bases at V and 1 base at J, with 14 bases between the two ends. CDR3 protein: CASSSSGHGQETQYF. CDR3 DNA: TGTGCCAGCAGTTCCAGCGGGCATGGCCAAGAGACCCAGTACTTC.

This clonotype was picked up a small number of times. The rearrangement uses TRBV18 and TRBJ2-3, with D possibly being TRBD1 (5 bases). The germline gives CDR1 KGHSH, CDR2 LQKENI. Trimming stripped 1 base from V and 2 bases from J, with 10 bases between. This CDR3 has 15 amino acids. CDR3 residues: CASSPLAGHTDTQYF. The DNA of the CDR3 is TGTGCCAGCTCACCACTTGCAGGGCACACAGATACGCAGTATTTT.

The chain joins TRBV2 to TRBJ1-1; 11 nucleotides align to TRBD1. The CDR3 extends over 14 amino acids. Germline V lookup: CDR1 SNHLY, CDR2 FYNNEI. The trim removed 4 bases at V and 10 bases at J, leaving 8 bases unmatched. In nucleotides, the CDR3 is TGTGCCAGCAGTGCTCCGGGACAGGGGGACGGAGCTTTCTTT. As protein: CASSAPGQGDGAFF.

This clonotype was found many times. The chain employs TRBV12-3 or TRBV12-4 and TRBJ1-6, with 7 positions matching TRBD1. The ends lost 4 bases at V and 9 bases at J; junction bases unmatched: 9. The CDR3 is 15 amino acids. CDR3 nucleotides: TGTGCCAGCAGTTCCGGGGACAGACTGTTTTCACCCCTCCACTTT. Translation gives CASSSGDRLFSPLHF.

CDR3 residues: CASSFLQGSSRTEQFF. DNA for the CDR3: TGTGCCAGCAGCTTCTTACAGGGCAGTTCGCGTACTGAGCAGTTCTTC. The J gene is TRBJ2-1, the V gene TRBV11-2; maybe TRBD1 (6 bases). The CDR3 totals 16 residues. CDR1 is SGHAT, CDR2 FQNNGV, per germline. V dropped 3 bases and J dropped 9 bases, with 21 bases sitting between them.

There are many counts of this clonotype. The CDR3 region is CASSYMSGDAVYNEQFF. The CDR3 nucleotides read TGTGCCAGCAGTTACATGAGCGGGGATGCCGTCTACAATGAGCAGTTCTTC. V and J are TRBV6-6 and TRBJ2-1; TRBD2 matches 7 bases. The germline V gene has CDR1 MNHNY and CDR2 SVGAGI (reference sequence). This CDR3 has 17 residues. V shed 2 bases, J shed 3 bases, and the junction held 10 bases outside the gene matches.

This clonotype showed up just a few times. The gene calls are TRBV6-2 or TRBV6-3 and TRBJ1-1, with D possibly being TRBD1 (5 bases). Trimming left V 6 bases short and J 1 base short, with 15 bases between. The CDR3 is made up of 15 amino acids. Germline CDR1 reads MNHEY; CDR2 reads SVGEGT. CDR3 sequence reads: CASSYLGRPNTEAFF. The CDR3 DNA is TGTGCCAGCAGCTACCTGGGACGGCCGAACACTGAAGCTTTCTTT.

This clonotype was detected a few times. V gene TRBV7-3 combines with J gene TRBJ1-6, with TRBD1 identical over 9 bases. Trimming removed 4 bases from V and 7 bases from J; junction bases left unmatched: 5. Germline V gene sequence: CDR1 SGHTA, CDR2 FQGTGA. The CDR3 runs 15 residues. In nucleotides, the CDR3 is TGTGCCAGCAGCTCTTCCGGGACAGGGAATTCACCCCTCCACTTT. It encodes CASSSSGTGNSPLHF.